Listed here are 7 T cell receptor beta chains from one sample, sequenced in a study of early T cells in non-severe SARS-CoV-2 infection. TCRdb called the 5' RACE reads again in MiXCR, with one record for every CDR3 protein. The top ten clones hold 4.7% of a sample with some 96,000 distinct CDR3 sequences, approximately 9.9% of them seen once. Sequences were derived from whole blood, sampled at baseline. These TCRs come from an adult who was a healthcare worker with PCR-confirmed SARS-CoV-2 infection or an uninfected control (not recorded which).

In this sample, this clonotype turned up a few times. The chain employs TRBV5-1 and TRBJ1-6, with no clear D. The CDR3 length is 15 residues. The ends were cut back, 4 bases at V and 8 bases at J, with 16 bases in the middle. Germline assignment: CDR1 SGHRS and CDR2 YFSETQ. CDR3 residues: CASSLSRPKDSPLHF. CDR3 DNA: TGCGCCAGCAGCCTCTCACGGCCGAAGGATTCACCCCTCCACTTT. The full variable domain, in which reference TRBV5-1 and TRBJ1-6 provide the parts outside the CDR3, is KAGVTQTPRYLIKTRGQQVTLSCSPISGHRSVSWYQQTPGQGLQFLFEYFSETQRNKGNFPGRFSGRQFSNSRSEMNVSTLELGDSALYLCASSLSRPKDSPLHFGNGTRLTVT.

The chain couples TRBV5-1 to TRBJ2-2; TRBD1 agrees at 11 bases. In germline, CDR1 is SGHRS, CDR2 YFSETQ. With 4 bases clipped from V and 3 bases from J, the junction kept 5 bases outside the gene matches. This CDR3 region has 16 residues. This CDR3 reads CASSQGQGADTGELFF. The DNA of the CDR3 is TGCGCCAGCAGCCAAGGACAGGGGGCGGACACCGGGGAGCTGTTTTTT.

The chain recombines TRBV19 with TRBJ2-6; 11 nucleotides agree with TRBD2. The V and J ends lost 5 bases and 2 bases, in that order; junction bases with no gene match: 11. This CDR3 is built from 19 residues. Looked up from germline, CDR1 is LNHDA and CDR2 is SQIVND (reference sequence). This chain's CDR3 is CASSPGLAGGLAGANVLTF. Here the CDR3 DNA reads TGTGCCAGTAGTCCTGGACTAGCGGGCGGGCTAGCTGGGGCCAACGTCCTGACTTTC.

The V call is TRBV20-1, the J call TRBJ2-3; D gene uncertain. The V end was cut by 0 bases, the J end by 2 bases, with 15 bases between. The germline V gene has CDR1 DFQATT and CDR2 SNEGSKA (reference sequence). The CDR3 totals 16 residues. CDR3 bases: TGCAGTGCTAGAGAGTCCAGCCGATTACCCACAGATACGCAGTATTTT. Translating it yields CSARESSRLPTDTQYF.

Ten or more counts support this clonotype. V is TRBV7-8 and J is TRBJ2-1; D unclear. Germline values: CDR1 SGHVS, CDR2 FQNEAQ. The CDR3 length is 11 residues. The V and J ends lost 4 bases and 8 bases respectively, with 6 bases between them. CDR3 DNA sequence: TGTGCCAGCAGCTGGGTGGATGAGCAGTTCTTC. Encoded protein: CASSWVDEQFF.

The chain combines TRBV11-3 with TRBJ2-1; a possible D gene is TRBD1 (5 bases). Trimming pared 10 bases from V and 0 bases from J, leaving 10 bases between. This CDR3 contains 13 residues. The germline gives CDR1 SGHNT, CDR2 YENEEA. The chain's CDR3 is CATPRASYNEQFF. The CDR3 nucleotides are TGTGCCACTCCCAGGGCCTCCTACAATGAGCAGTTCTTC.

This clonotype has more than one count but fewer than ten. The rearrangement joins TRBV7-9 to TRBJ1-5; D uncertain. Germline V gene lookup returns CDR1 SEHNR and CDR2 FQNEAQ (reference sequence). V dropped 5 bases and J dropped 7 bases, with 15 bases sitting between them. This CDR3 comprises 14 residues. The CDR3 loop is CASSPAGSNQPQHF. CDR3 sequence (DNA): TGTGCCAGCAGCCCCGCCGGGTCAAACCAGCCCCAGCATTTT.